This TCR beta chain was profiled in a study of cytomegalovirus exposure and HLA in healthy donors. The V gene's germline CDR1 is LGHNA and CDR2 YNFKEQ. V shed 1 base, J shed 2 bases, and the junction held 3 bases outside the gene matches. This CDR3 is built from 16 residues. 13 Jbeta primers and 60 Vbeta primers were used for the PCR. Measured with immunoSEQ multiplex PCR; TCRdb has only the in-frame clones, and not every one. The sample consists of roughly 100,000 clones, 69% of them appearing once. Of note for this clone: Its antigen remains unknown.

Broader study findings: In a later analysis, compared with equally common non-associated chains, HLA-associated beta chains were more expanded.

Sequences were obtained from PBMCs. This sequence was found in a man younger than 40 in good health and CMV-seronegative. The V and J genes are TRBV4-2 and TRBJ2-7; 12 bases match TRBD2. The DNA of the CDR3 is TGTGCCAGCAGCCAAGGAGCTAGCGGGAGGGCCTACGAGCAGTACTTC. Translating it yields CASSQGASGRAYEQYF.